This record concerns one T cell receptor (beta chain) sequence. Produced via immunoSEQ multiplex PCR; TCRdb's table is partial and in-frame only. In the table there are 400,000 to 450,000 clones, 80% to 95% of which are singletons. The data originate from a study of control samples from healthy donors and cancer patients. Germline assignment: CDR1 SGDLS and CDR2 YYNGEE. V lost 4 bases to trimming and J lost 3 bases, with 11 bases between them. CDR3 length: 14 amino acids. The specimen sequenced was PBMCs. The V call is TRBV9, the J call TRBJ1-3; a weak D match, TRBD1 (5 bases). The receptor comes from a middle-aged man with head and neck cancer. The DNA for the CDR3 is TGTGCCAGCAGCTCCCGGGACGGTGGAAACACCATATATTTT. It translates to CASSSRDGGNTIYF. Full variable domain (missing parts from reference TRBV9 and TRBJ1-3): DSGVTQTPKHLITATGQRVTLRCSPRSGDLSVYWYQQSLDQGLQFLIQYYNGEERAKGNILERFSAQQFPDLHSELNLSSLELGDSALYFCASSSRDGGNTIYFGEGSWLTVV.